This TCR beta chain stems from a study of T-cell memory formation after mild COVID-19. Study context: TCR clusters mostly belonged to single donors.

The study, taken as a whole, reports: That cross-reactive memory joined was suggested by some responding clones appearing in pre-infection memory. Clones that contracted from day 15 to 85 were balanced CD4/CD8, while later expanders leaned CD4+.

Each CDR3 protein is one row after TCRdb ran MiXCR on the 5' RACE reads. The data show 450,000 to 650,000 distinct CDR3 sequences, around 21% seen once. This clonotype was detected only a few times. The antigen remains undetermined. Germline values: CDR1 SGHRS, CDR2 YFSETQ. Losses at the gene ends were 4 bases for V and 4 bases for J; bases not matched to a gene: 8. The CDR3 contains 16 residues. The clonotype was recovered from an adult woman who had mild COVID-19 (a few samples of this study predate the infection). Cell type and time point are not known. This chain joins TRBV5-1 and TRBJ1-4; 9 nucleotides align to TRBD1. Material for sequencing was PBMCs or a T cell subset sorted from them (not recorded which). DNA of the CDR3: TGCGCCAGCAGCGCTCAGGACAGGGGCCTTAATGAAAAACTGTTTTTT. Translation gives CASSAQDRGLNEKLFF.